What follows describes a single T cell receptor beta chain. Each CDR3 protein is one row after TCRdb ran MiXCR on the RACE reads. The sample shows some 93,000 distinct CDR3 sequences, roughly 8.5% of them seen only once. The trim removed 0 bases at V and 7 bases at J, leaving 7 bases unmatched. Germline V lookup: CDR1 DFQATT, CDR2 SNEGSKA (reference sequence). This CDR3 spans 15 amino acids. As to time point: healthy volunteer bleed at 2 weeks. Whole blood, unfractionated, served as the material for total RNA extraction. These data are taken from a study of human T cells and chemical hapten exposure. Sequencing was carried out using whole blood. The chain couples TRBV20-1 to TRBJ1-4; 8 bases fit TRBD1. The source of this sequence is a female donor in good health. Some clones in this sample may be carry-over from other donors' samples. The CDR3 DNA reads TGCAGTGCTAGAGATGCCGGGACAGGAGGTGAAAAACTGTTTTTT. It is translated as CSARDAGTGGEKLFF.